Below, 16 T cell receptor beta chains from the same sample are listed, as sequenced in a study of blood T cell repertoires in COVID-19. Some clones are missing from TCRdb's copy, which holds only in-frame ones; the method was immunoSEQ multiplex PCR. The repertoire holds around 500,000 clones, with 70% to 90% as singletons. Source material: PBMCs or T cells enriched from blood (not recorded which). The source is a woman aged 60-75 years who had recovered from COVID-19.

V gene TRBV5-8 combines with J gene TRBJ2-6; D perhaps matches TRBD1 (8 bases). The V gene's germline CDR1 is SGHTS and CDR2 YDEGEE. The V and J ends lost 6 bases and 4 bases respectively, with 17 bases between them. This CDR3 is built from 16 residues. The CDR3 coding sequence is TGTGCCAGCACTTACAGGGGGGGACCCGGGGCCAACGTCCTGACTTTC. Amino acid sequence: CASTYRGGPGANVLTF.

The rearrangement joins TRBV27 to TRBJ1-1; 7 bases map to TRBD1. The CDR3 has 14 residues. Per germline, CDR1 MNHEY and CDR2 SMNVEV (reference sequence). J lost 0 bases, V lost 8 bases, and 6 bases had no gene match. For the CDR3, the DNA is TGTGCCAGCTACGGGCAGGGGGTGAACACTGAAGCTTTCTTT. Protein sequence: CASYGQGVNTEAFF.

Regarding this clone: No conserved phenylalanine or tryptophan ends this CDR3, so it is likely a read error. The DNA is left out, because the CDR3 cannot be placed on it with certainty; the CDR3 is given as TCRdb lists it. The gene calls are TRBV10-3 and TRBJ1-1. The germline gives CDR1 ENHRY, CDR2 SYGVKD. Both ends counted, the CDR3 spans 14 residues. CDR3 protein: CAISESRDPGGQVV.

The chain uses TRBV4-1 and TRBJ2-2; 8 bases map to TRBD2. Losses at the gene ends were 1 base for V and 6 bases for J; bases not matched to a gene: 7. The CDR3 loop spans 16 amino acids. Germline V lookup: CDR1 MGHRA, CDR2 YSYEKL. CDR3 residues: CASSQAGGAVSGELFF. For the CDR3, the DNA is TGCGCCAGCAGCCAAGCCGGGGGGGCCGTCTCCGGGGAGCTGTTTTTT.

This clone was recorded once. The V gene is TRBV28, the J gene TRBJ1-5; D is unresolved. Trimming took off 3 bases at V and 7 bases at J, with 10 bases between the two ends. The CDR3 sequence is 13 residues long. CDR1 MDHEN and CDR2 SYDVKM come from the germline V gene. In nucleotides, the CDR3 is TGTGCCAGCAGTTTGGGAGGAACCCAGCCCCAGCATTTT. It codes for CASSLGGTQPQHF.

The rearrangement uses TRBV4-1 and TRBJ1-2; 7 bases match TRBD1. V was pared by 0 bases and J by 3 bases, with 4 bases of the junction left unmatched. Germline V lookup: CDR1 MGHRA, CDR2 YSYEKL. The CDR3 spans 15 residues. This CDR3 is CASSQDSTGDYGYTF. The CDR3 DNA sequence: TGCGCCAGCAGCCAAGATTCAACAGGGGACTATGGCTACACCTTC.

CDR3 DNA sequence: TGTGCCAGCAGCTGGGGGGGGCCTGGCTACACCTTC. Its translation: CASSWGGPGYTF. The chain combines TRBV11-2 with TRBJ1-2; D might be TRBD1 (6 bases). Germline V gene data show CDR1 as SGHAT and CDR2 as FQNNGV. The CDR3 consists of 12 residues. With 4 bases removed from V and 7 bases from J, the gap between germline ends came to 10 bases.

This clone was picked up one time. This chain connects TRBV29-1 to TRBJ2-7, with TRBD1 identical over 9 bases. The CDR3 has 13 amino acids. Germline V lookup: CDR1 SQVTM, CDR2 ANQGSEA. V dropped 6 bases and J dropped 5; count of bases not matched to a gene: 8. CDR3 DNA: TGCAGCGTAACTCTCGGACAGGGGCACGAGCAGTACTTC. It specifies CSVTLGQGHEQYF.

This chain uses TRBV10-3 with TRBJ2-7, with D tentatively TRBD2 (6 bases). CDR3 length equals 16 residues. Deletions cut 6 bases from V and 6 bases from J, with 24 bases between. Germline V gene lookup returns CDR1 ENHRY and CDR2 SYGVKD. The CDR3: CAISAGRTFRGGEQYF. DNA of the CDR3: TGTGCCATCAGCGCGGGACGGACCTTCCGTGGTGGCGAGCAGTACTTC.

The V gene is TRBV24-1, the J gene TRBJ2-1; tentative D call: TRBD2 (6 bases). V was trimmed by 6 bases and J by 6 bases, leaving 11 bases between them. CDR3 length: 13 residues. Germline CDR1 and CDR2: KGHDR and SFDVKD. Here the CDR3 DNA reads TGTGCCACCAGTTCTTCCGGGGGCAATGAGCAGTTCTTC. Protein: CATSSSGGNEQFF.

The V and J genes are TRBV5-1 and TRBJ2-5, with 9 bases matching TRBD2. The CDR3 length is 15 residues. With V trimmed by 2 bases and J by 5 bases, 7 bases remained unmatched. The germline V gene encodes CDR1 SGHRS and CDR2 YFSETQ. Written as DNA, the CDR3 is TGCGCCAGCAGCTTAGTTGAGCGGGGGGTCGAGACCCAGTACTTC. This encodes CASSLVERGVETQYF.

This rearrangement joins TRBV24-1 to TRBJ2-5, with TRBD2 matching over 10 bases. The CDR3 has 18 amino acids. The J segment lost 5 bases and the V segment lost 0 bases, leaving 11 bases of the junction unmatched. Germline CDR1 KGHDR, CDR2 SFDVKD. CDR3 in amino acids: CATSDLSSGGARSETQYF. Written as DNA, the CDR3 is TGTGCCACCAGTGATTTGTCCAGCGGGGGGGCCAGGTCGGAGACCCAGTACTTC.

This rearrangement joins TRBV7-8 to TRBJ2-2; weak D call: TRBD1 (6 bases). This CDR3 contains 17 residues. Germline V CDR1 and CDR2: SGHVS, FQNEAQ. The V end lost 5 bases, the J end lost 5 bases, and 21 bases lay between the germline ends. The CDR3 bases are TGTGCCAGCAGCAAAAACCAGTATCCCGGGACAACCGGGGAGCTGTTTTTT. Translated, it gives CASSKNQYPGTTGELFF.

In regard to this clone: Other nucleotide sequences from this sample produce the same CDR3. This sequence joins TRBV5-1 and TRBJ1-3; 7 nucleotides line up with TRBD1. CDR1 and CDR2 (germline): SGHRS, YFSETQ. Germline trimming cut 4 bases from V and 0 bases from J; bases unmatched to any gene: 4. The CDR3 totals 15 residues. CDR3: CASSPTGSSGNTIYF. The DNA of the CDR3 is TGCGCCAGCAGCCCGACAGGGAGCTCTGGAAACACCATATATTTT. The full variable domain, rest sourced from reference TRBV5-1 and TRBJ1-3, is KAGVTQTPRYLIKTRGQQVTLSCSPISGHRSVSWYQQTPGQGLQFLFEYFSETQRNKGNFPGRFSGRQFSNSRSEMNVSTLELGDSALYLCASSPTGSSGNTIYFGEGSWLTVV.

This clone was seen only once. J is TRBJ2-3 and V is TRBV29-1, with 8 bases identical to TRBD1. The CDR3 totals 15 residues. V was pared by 7 bases and J by 4 bases, with 13 bases of the junction left unmatched. Germline V gene lookup returns CDR1 SQVTM and CDR2 ANQGSEA. Written as DNA, the CDR3 is TGCAGCGCTGGTGTGGCAGGGGGCGTCCCAGATACGCAGTATTTT. Its protein product is CSAGVAGGVPDTQYF.

The gene calls are TRBV3-1 (or the pseudogene TRBV3-2) and TRBJ2-7; 10 nucleotides line up with TRBD1. The CDR3 is 14 amino acids. CDR1 and CDR2 from the germline V gene are LGHDT and YNNKEL (reference sequence). V lost 6 bases to trimming and J lost 4 bases; unmatched junction nucleotides: 6. The CDR3 sequence: CASSIGQGGYEQYF. The CDR3 nucleotides are TGTGCCAGCAGTATTGGACAGGGGGGGTACGAGCAGTACTTC.